This T cell receptor beta chain was documented in a study of shared clonotypes between healthy human individuals. Naive-designated CD8 cells lacked CD45RO, were positively enriched for CCR7, and omitted terminally differentiated effector memory CD45RA+ cells. It was at deep level that the assay was run. Sorted-subset replicate PCR reactions were performed with 200 ng DNA, corresponding to roughly 30,000 T cell genomes. The table came from immunoSEQ multiplex PCR; TCRdb's copy has only in-frame clones and leaves some out. This sample has around 600,000 clones, with approximately 95% found just once. Sequenced sample: naive CD8+ T cells sorted from blood. This clonotype originated in a woman aged 25 to 45 in good health.

The CDR3, as DNA: TGTGCCAGCAGCCTTCGCCCCCGGTATTACTCCTACGAGCAGTACTTC. Translated: CASSLRPRYYSYEQYF. The chain carries TRBV21-1 and TRBJ2-7; the D call of TRBD2 is as the table states it, not checked on the DNA. TRBV21-1 represents a pseudogene. The CDR3 sequence is 16 residues long.